Described below is a single TCR beta chain sequence and its context. Its antigen is unknown. Recipients boosted at about 4 weeks or about 12 weeks are pooled. V lost 2 bases, J lost 2 bases, and 3 bases stayed unmatched. The CDR3 is 13 residues long. CDR1 and CDR2 from the germline V gene are GTSNPN and SVGIG (reference sequence). The source of the sample is a study of T cell responses to AZD1222 COVID-19 vaccine. Assay: immunoSEQ multiplex PCR; the TCRdb copy retains only in-frame clones and omits some. Seen here are approximately 99,000 clones, about 89% observed once, and the top ten hold about 8.1%. Study conclusions and caveats: Females made up more of the donors, who were largely white British, and clonal diversity may have come out too low.

V and J are TRBV30 and TRBJ2-7, with TRBD1 matching over 7 bases. The material was peripheral blood, obtained 28 days after the second AZD1222 dose. The origin of this receptor is an adult who received the AZD1222 COVID-19 vaccine. CDR3 sequence (DNA): TGTGCCTGGAGTCGGGACAGAGCCTACGAGCAGTACTTC. This codes for CAWSRDRAYEQYF.